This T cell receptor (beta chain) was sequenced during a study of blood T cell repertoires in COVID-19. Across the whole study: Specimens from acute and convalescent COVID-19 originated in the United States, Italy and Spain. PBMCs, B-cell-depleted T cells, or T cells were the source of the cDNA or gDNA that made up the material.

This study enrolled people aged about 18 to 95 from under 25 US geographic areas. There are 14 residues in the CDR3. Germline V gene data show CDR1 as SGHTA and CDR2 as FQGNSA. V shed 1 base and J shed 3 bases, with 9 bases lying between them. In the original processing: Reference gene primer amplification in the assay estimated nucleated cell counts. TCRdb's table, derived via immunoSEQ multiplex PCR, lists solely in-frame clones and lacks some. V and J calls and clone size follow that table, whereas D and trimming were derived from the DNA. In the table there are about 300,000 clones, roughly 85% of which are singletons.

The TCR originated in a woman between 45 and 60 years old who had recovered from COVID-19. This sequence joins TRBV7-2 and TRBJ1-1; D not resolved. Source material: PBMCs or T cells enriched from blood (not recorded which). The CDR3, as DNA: TGTGCCAGCAGCTTAGTTTCGGTTTACACTGAAGCTTTCTTT. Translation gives CASSLVSVYTEAFF.